This T cell receptor (beta chain) stems from a study of blood T cell repertoires in COVID-19. In the original workflow: Amplified reference gene primers provided the basis for estimating nucleated cell counts. Sequenced by immunoSEQ multiplex PCR; TCRdb stores in-frame clones only, minus some. The V and J calls and clone size are taken from that table; D and trimming were inferred from the DNA. This sample has 150,000 or so clones; approximately 90% occur once, and the top ten carry more than 4.5%. With 2 bases removed from V and 4 bases from J, the gap between germline ends came to 12 bases. Germline-derived CDR1 and CDR2 are SGDLS and YYNGEE. The CDR3 has 15 residues. Seattle's enrolled individuals joined amid active infection and were then monitored longitudinally.

The sequence was obtained from a man aged 30-40 years with COVID-19, enrolled during active disease. The V gene is TRBV9, the J gene TRBJ1-4; possibly TRBD1 for D (5 bases). Material for sequencing was peripheral blood. The CDR3 region has the DNA TGTGCCAGCAGCGTCTCAGGGAATGATAATGAAAAACTGTTTTTT. This codes for CASSVSGNDNEKLFF.